What follows is one TCR beta chain and its context. The target of this receptor is not known. Base qualities were left out, and no much larger clone turns up one base away. Germline trimming amounts to 6 bases on V and 4 bases on J, with 6 as the count of junction bases outside the gene matches. Measured from the cysteine to the phenylalanine, the CDR3 is 14 residues long. The kept DNA is CDR3 alone, 42 bases in frame from the first base. CDR1 and CDR2 are drawn from the germline V gene: MNHNS, SASEGT. The cohort consisted of hundreds of healthy bone marrow donors. All cohort members were sampled while nominally healthy, although unrecorded immune exposures were likely present. The donor was CMV seropositive and was included in the group of 250 to 300 seropositive cohort members. A peripheral blood sample was collected from each donor, and TCR beta sequencing was performed on peripheral blood mononuclear cells. The Qiagen DNeasy Blood Extraction Kit was used to extract genomic DNA from the blood cell samples.

This sample was included in a study of cytomegalovirus exposure and HLA in healthy donors (dated 2017 in TCRdb). Broadly, across the study: According to an earlier analysis of 550 to 750 of the donors, roughly 180 million T cells yielded roughly 110 million unique TCR beta sequences and around 280 Gb of sequence data. Among some 410 genotyped donors of the cohort, an average of around 240,000 unique TCR beta nucleotide sequences were sequenced per donor, about a sixth of them non-productive. The aim of the study was to test whether cataloging public T cell receptors could identify signatures of past pathogen exposure. An early release covering 550 to 700 HLA-typed donors comprised approximately 300 gigabases of sequencing data and about 90 million unique TCR sequences. Donor age, sex, ethnicity and CMV serostatus were compiled together with the repertoire data. Genome-wide SNP genotypes for about 65% of the roughly 700 donors were used in a later genetic analysis, which treated that subset as a discovery cohort. Both class I and class II loci were covered by HLA typing, at four-digit resolution. Among the approximately 430 genotyped donors, under 90% belonged to the genetic ancestry cluster associated with self-reported Caucasian donors. Typing coverage varied by locus: roughly 629-630 donors for A, B, C, DRB1 and DQB1; more than 500 for DQA1; approximately 610 for DPA1; roughly 450 for DPB1. The T cell repertoires of 666 subjects were profiled by immunosequencing and related to cytomegalovirus serostatus. Five DR-DQ haplotypes were treated as single units for association and clustering because of strong linkage in the cohort. To study patterns of TCR occurrence, a later analysis re-analyzed previously published TCR beta repertoires from around 700 donors and added high-resolution HLA genotyping. All discovery cohort repertoires had been generated using a single sequencing platform. The later analysis used no new phenotypic data to find candidate immune exposures, relying instead on TCR beta sequences and their occurrence across donors. Besides the first cohort of approximately 670 subjects, a separate validation cohort made up of roughly 120 different subjects was used. To predict cytomegalovirus infection status, the study combined high-throughput TCR immunosequencing, statistical association of individual TCRs with disease status, and machine learning. An earlier analysis of some 600 of the donors applied high-throughput TCR beta sequencing to assess whether each TCR beta V gene segment acted as functional or pseudogenic. The paper's findings and limits, for the study overall: Linkage disequilibrium might explain the correlated functional status among segregating V segments, but an unknown experimental factor could not be excluded. Approximately 18 rarely observed V segments, including chromosome 9 orphons, were excluded from the earlier analysis of approximately 500 of the donors because counts were too low. Assigning TCR associations to individual alleles was difficult when HLA alleles, especially DR and DQ, strongly co-occurred. A later analysis found that most CMV-associated TCR beta chains appeared HLA-restricted, with HLA associations seemingly driven largely by CMV exposure. In a later analysis, around 15,000 TCR beta sequences were associated with specific HLA alleles at a false discovery rate of 0.05. The cohort was sequenced for TCR beta chains only, and without alpha or paired-chain data the features that could be detected were limited. A total of fewer than 200 TCR beta chains were listed by the study as associated with cytomegalovirus. A few of the identified cytomegalovirus-associated TCR beta chains were confirmed in vitro to be specific for cytomegalovirus antigens. Some IMGT-functional V segments, including TRBV6-2 and TRBV6-3, could not be distinguished by the 87-base-pair reads and were therefore excluded. Several of the top co-occurrence clusters appeared to be linked to parvovirus B19, influenza, CMV and Epstein-Barr virus, according to a later analysis. V-gene and J-gene trimming of TCR beta chains was associated with a missense DCLRE1C variant in a later genetic analysis, and the association was replicated in an independent cohort. Most TCR sequences were observed very rarely across donors, whereas some public TCRs were present in many individuals. A later genetic analysis reported fewer N-insertions in productive TCRs among donors in an Asian-associated ancestry cluster than the 666-donor mean. Broadly in line with IMGT annotations, most TCR beta V segments showed up in productive rearrangements about 87% or about 30% of the time in an earlier analysis of approximately 600 of the donors. It was suggested by the authors that the approach could potentially be generalized to other disease states and immunological phenotypes. A group of highly shared sequence variants was considered likely to be a technical artifact of the sequencing pipeline. Compared with equally common non-associated chains, HLA-associated TCR beta chains in a later analysis were more clonally expanded and had lower generation probabilities. A later analysis found that TCR association rates varied across HLA loci, with DRB1 alleles showing the most associated TCRs and HLA-C alleles the fewest. A further reported finding was that TCR beta sequences accurately predicted the HLA-A and HLA-B alleles for most subjects in the first cohort. The presence/absence analyses assumed that sequencing depth was roughly uniform across donors, and that assumption may not be true. CMV serostatus was the only immune exposure information available for the cohort. HLA typing was unavailable for some donors at each locus, so association tests used only the typed subset. Cytomegalovirus status was reported to be diagnosed by the classifier with high specificity and sensitivity in both the original and validation cohorts.

Libraries were constructed by the immunoSEQ multiplex PCR assay. A mixture of 60 forward primers for TCR Vbeta segments and 13 reverse primers for TCR Jbeta segments was used in the multiplex PCR. Amplification of the CDR3 region of rearranged TCR beta genes was performed with a multiplex PCR assay on genomic DNA. Amplified TCR beta libraries were sequenced as 87-base-pair reads on the Illumina HiSeq System. In the source study's methods: A later analysis counted 65 million to 90 million unique TCR beta chains across the 666 repertoires, and around 12 million of these chains were shared by at least two donors. Raw reads were error-corrected and collapsed into unique sequences by a nearest-neighbor algorithm in which closely related sequences were merged to remove PCR and sequencing errors. CDR3 sequences were aligned to IMGT reference sequences to assign V, D and J gene segments. For a sequence to be retained, a match of at least six nucleotides to both a V gene segment and a J gene segment was required. Rearrangements were classified as productive when the CDR3 lacked stop codons and remained in frame with V and J, and all other rearrangements were classified as non-productive. CDR3 was defined by IMGT convention, running from the second conserved V-encoded cysteine to the conserved J-encoded phenylalanine. In an earlier analysis of just under 600 of the donors, sequences lacking an unambiguous match to a single V gene segment were excluded. In an earlier analysis of almost 600 of the donors, a V segment was called functional when productive rearrangements were above 56.7%, and segregating when the standard deviation between donors exceeded 5%. A statistical classification framework was developed to diagnose cytomegalovirus status using the catalog of TCR beta chain sequences. In a later analysis, V and J genes were assigned by comparing TCR nucleotide sequences against IMGT/GENE-DB human TR gene sequences. In a later analysis, CDR3 sequences and most-parsimonious VDJ recombination scenarios were assigned using the TCRdist pipeline. A later analysis defined each TCR beta chain by its CDR3 amino acid sequence plus V-gene family, and excluded reads lacking a unique V-gene family. As a way to deal with suspected cross-contamination and a sequencing artifact, a later analysis dropped nearly 600 nucleotide sequences that were highly shared and had low generation probability. In a later analysis, a clonal expansion index was calculated for each public chain from normalized within-repertoire ranks of inferred template counts. In a later analysis, generation probabilities were computed with a VDJ recombination model fitted to out-of-frame rearrangements, and the resulting probabilities were checked against IGoR. In a later analysis, TCR-TCR, TCR-HLA and TCR-CMV co-occurrence was scored with hypergeometric tests, and a repertoire-size bias correction was applied to TCR pairs. To estimate false discovery rates, a later analysis permuted the HLA or CMV assignments 20 times. In a later analysis, co-occurring TCRs were grouped using DBSCAN, and TCRdist sequence similarity was added for clustering within HLA-allele-positive subsets. Repertoires with fewer than 30,000 or more than 120,000 public chains were left out of co-occurrence clustering, as were a handful of repertoires with anomalous nucleotide sharing. What TCRdb holds here is the immuneACCESS table cut down to in-frame rearrangements. Part of the clones is not present; checked against another copy, under half of the missing clones reflect an unresolved V gene, and the others are unexplained. Clone size and V and J calls were adopted from that table, with D and trimming inferred from the DNA. The sample has about 190,000 clones on record, more than 60% of them singletons. Of the sample, approximately 2.1% falls within the top ten clones.

Sequencing input: PBMCs. The sequence was obtained from a woman aged 25 to 39 in good health and CMV-seropositive. The chain joins TRBV6-1 to TRBJ1-5, and 7 junctional nucleotides match TRBD1. The nucleotide sequence is TGTGCCAGCAGCTCAGACAGGGTGAATCAGCCCCAGCATTTT. This yields the protein CASSSDRVNQPQHF.